Presented here are 20 T cell receptor beta chains from one specimen sequenced in a study of blood T cell repertoires in COVID-19. Profiling relied on immunoSEQ multiplex PCR, and the TCRdb table lists in-frame clones only, not all of them. In the table there are some 150,000 clones, around 78% of which are singletons. Sequencing used peripheral blood. Receptors originate from a woman of 80 years or more with active or convalescent COVID-19.

The rearrangement uses TRBV19 and TRBJ2-7; a possible D gene is TRBD2 (5 bases). There are 14 residues in the CDR3. Per the germline V gene, CDR1 is LNHDA and CDR2 is SQIVND (reference sequence). V was shortened by 5 bases and J by 7 bases, with 18 bases between the two germline ends. The CDR3 region is CASSGLADLREQYF. The CDR3, as DNA: TGTGCCAGTAGTGGGCTAGCAGACCTACGAGAGCAGTACTTC.

The chain links TRBV30 to TRBJ1-2; no firm D call. The CDR3 totals 13 residues. Germline V gene lookup returns CDR1 GTSNPN and CDR2 SVGIG (reference sequence). Trimming pared 1 base from V and 9 bases from J, leaving 15 bases between. As DNA, the CDR3 is TGTGCCTGGAGTGACAGCGGGTTTTTTAGCTACACCTTC. Its translation is CAWSDSGFFSYTF.

The chain joins TRBV5-1 to TRBJ2-5, with unresolved D. The length of the CDR3 is 14 residues. V was trimmed by 1 base and J by 0 bases, leaving 7 bases between them. The germline V gene has CDR1 SGHRS and CDR2 YFSETQ. DNA of the CDR3: TGCGCCAGCAGCTTGCAACGGTACCAAGAGACCCAGTACTTC. Its translation: CASSLQRYQETQYF.

The V call is TRBV5-1, the J call TRBJ2-7, with D possibly matching TRBD1 (6 bases). The germline gives CDR1 SGHRS, CDR2 YFSETQ. The CDR3 covers 16 residues. Trimming removed 3 bases from V and 7 bases from J, with 23 bases in between. The CDR3 DNA is TGCGCCAGCAGCTCTACAGGGTCTCTATCCTCCGGGGAGCAGTACTTC. Protein product: CASSSTGSLSSGEQYF.

This CDR3 reads CASRLGQGTNNSPLHF. CDR3 sequence (DNA): TGTGCCAGCAGACTAGGACAGGGTACAAATAATTCACCCCTCCACTTT. The chain combines TRBV27 with TRBJ1-6; TRBD1 matches at 8 bases. The CDR3 has 16 residues. V lost 6 bases and J lost 5; bases outside the gene matches: 9. CDR1 and CDR2 (germline): MNHEY, SMNVEV (reference sequence).

The chain is built from TRBV4-1 and TRBJ1-2, with 12 bases matching TRBD1. The CDR3 has 15 amino acids. Germline V gene lookup returns CDR1 MGHRA and CDR2 YSYEKL. V was pared by 2 bases and J by 7 bases, with 5 bases of the junction left unmatched. In DNA, the CDR3 is TGCGCCAGCAGCCAACCGGGACAGGGGGCGCGTGGCTACACCTTC. Protein sequence: CASSQPGQGARGYTF.

Here the CDR3 reads CASSDRQFSDTQYF. As DNA, the CDR3 is TGTGCCAGCAGTGACCGACAGTTTTCTGATACGCAGTATTTT. This chain links TRBV6-1 with TRBJ2-3, with D perhaps TRBD1 (5 bases). Trimming stripped 3 bases from V and 6 bases from J, with 13 bases between. This CDR3 is 14 amino acids long. Germline V gene lookup returns CDR1 MNHNS and CDR2 SASEGT.

The chain uses TRBV5-1 and TRBJ2-1, with D perhaps TRBD1 (5 bases). The germline CDR1 and CDR2 sequences are SGHRS and YFSETQ. V lost 5 bases to trimming and J lost 6 bases, with 15 bases between them. CDR3 size: 14 residues. Written as DNA, the CDR3 is TGCGCCAGCAGGGAGTTTCAGGGCGGCAATGAGCAGTTCTTC. Translation: CASREFQGGNEQFF.

The gene calls are TRBV29-1 and TRBJ1-1; 7 bases match TRBD1. The germline V gene has CDR1 SQVTM and CDR2 ANQGSEA. Trimming took 6 bases from V and 5 from J; bases not matched to a gene: 9. This CDR3 is 13 amino acids long. This chain's CDR3 is CSVTRQGGTEAFF. The CDR3 DNA follows: TGCAGCGTCACCCGACAGGGCGGGACTGAAGCTTTCTTT.

The chain recombines TRBV9 with TRBJ1-4; D is unresolved. Trimming took 6 bases from V and 7 from J, leaving 19 bases between them. This CDR3 has 15 residues. The germline V gene encodes CDR1 SGDLS and CDR2 YYNGEE. The CDR3 coding sequence is TGTGCCAGCACTAAAGGACTGGCATCGGGTGAAAAACTGTTTTTT. This translates into CASTKGLASGEKLFF.

The V gene is TRBV5-4, the J gene TRBJ2-1; a weak D match, TRBD2 (6 bases). Germline V gene lookup returns CDR1 SGHNT and CDR2 YYREEE (reference sequence). CDR3 length: 17 amino acids. Trimming shortened V by 1 base and J by 3 bases, and 17 bases separated the two germline ends. The CDR3 loop is CASSLIGGRWNYNEQFF. The CDR3 DNA reads TGTGCCAGCAGCTTGATAGGAGGGCGATGGAACTACAATGAGCAGTTCTTC. The variable domain in full, with the rest retrieved from reference TRBV5-4 and TRBJ2-1, is ETGVTQSPTHLIKTRGQQVTLRCSSQSGHNTVSWYQQALGQGPQFIFQYYREEENGRGNFPPRFSGLQFPNYSSELNVNALELDDSALYLCASSLIGGRWNYNEQFFGPGTRLTVL.

This clone has only a few counts. The chain has TRBV18 and TRBJ1-1, with TRBD1 matching over 9 bases. V was pared by 4 bases and J by 4 bases, with 4 bases of the junction left unmatched. The CDR3 runs to 14 residues. Germline CDR1 reads KGHSH; CDR2 reads LQKENI. Here the CDR3 reads CASSLSTGGTEAFF. The CDR3 DNA follows: TGTGCCAGCTCACTATCGACAGGGGGCACTGAAGCTTTCTTT. Full variable domain (missing parts from reference TRBV18 and TRBJ1-1): NAGVMQNPRHLVRRRGQEARLRCSPMKGHSHVYWYRQLPEEGLKFMVYLQKENIIDESGMPKERFSAEFPKEGPSILRIQQVVRGDSAAYFCASSLSTGGTEAFFGQGTRLTVV.

This clone was counted between two and nine times. This sequence joins TRBV28 and TRBJ1-5; the match to TRBD1 covers 8 bases. The length of the CDR3 is 15 residues. J lost 2 bases, V lost 8 bases, and 8 bases had no gene match. Per the germline V gene, CDR1 is MDHEN and CDR2 is SYDVKM. Here the CDR3 reads CASARTGIGNQPQHF. The DNA for the CDR3 is TGTGCCAGCGCAAGGACAGGGATCGGCAATCAGCCCCAGCATTTT.

This clone was counted a few times. V usage is TRBV6-4 and J usage is TRBJ2-6, with TRBD1 identical over 9 bases. The V gene's germline CDR1 is MRHNA and CDR2 SNTAGT. The J segment lost 4 bases and the V segment lost 7 bases, leaving 14 bases of the junction unmatched. The CDR3 contains 18 residues. Here the CDR3 DNA reads TGTGCCAGCATCGTTCGGGACAGGGACCCTCTAGGGGCCAACGTCCTGACTTTC. Amino acids: CASIVRDRDPLGANVLTF.

The chain has TRBV15 and TRBJ2-1; 7 nucleotides match TRBD2. This CDR3 has 16 amino acids. V shed 1 base and J 7 bases; nucleotides not matched to a gene: 10. CDR1 and CDR2 (germline): LNHNV, YYDKDF (reference sequence). CDR3 bases: TGTGCCACCAGCAGAGGCCCCCAGCGGGGACCTAATGAGCAGTTCTTC. This sequence encodes CATSRGPQRGPNEQFF.

A single count supports this clone. The rearrangement links TRBV4-2 to TRBJ2-5; TRBD1 is a possible D gene (5 bases). The germline V and J ends were trimmed by 0 bases and 4 bases, with 9 bases remaining between them. There are 14 residues in the CDR3. Looked up from germline, CDR1 is LGHNA and CDR2 is YNFKEQ. CDR3 in amino acids: CASSQETQGETQYF. The DNA for the CDR3 is TGTGCCAGCAGCCAAGAGACCCAGGGAGAGACCCAGTACTTC.

The J gene is TRBJ1-1, the V gene TRBV14; perhaps TRBD1 as D (5 bases). Germline V lookup: CDR1 SGHDN, CDR2 FVKESK. V shed 3 bases and J shed 11 bases, with 13 bases lying between them. This CDR3 is 12 amino acids long. CDR3: CASSHGGVLAFF. The DNA of the CDR3 is TGTGCCAGCAGCCACGGAGGGGTACTTGCTTTCTTT.

The rearrangement joins TRBV18 to TRBJ2-5, with D possibly TRBD1 on 5 matching bases. CDR1 is KGHSH, CDR2 LQKENI, per germline. Between the trimmed V and J ends, which lost 4 bases and 4 bases, there was a span of 10 bases. The CDR3 runs to 13 residues. The CDR3 sequence: CASSQGKRETQYF. As DNA, the CDR3 is TGTGCCAGCTCACAGGGGAAGCGAGAGACCCAGTACTTC.

The gene calls are TRBV7-6 and TRBJ2-5; 8 nucleotides line up with TRBD2. The V segment lost 5 bases and the J segment 4 bases; nucleotides outside the gene matches: 6. The CDR3 length is 14 residues. Germline V gene data show CDR1 as SGHVS and CDR2 as FNYEAQ. CDR3 coding DNA: TGTGCCAGCAGCCCGGCGGGGGGAAGAGAGACCCAGTACTTC. Translating it yields CASSPAGGRETQYF.

The rearrangement joins TRBV9 to TRBJ2-1, with TRBD2 identical over 8 bases. Losses at the gene ends were 3 bases for V and 5 bases for J; bases not matched to a gene: 4. The CDR3 sequence is 14 residues long. Germline V gene data show CDR1 as SGDLS and CDR2 as YYNGEE. The CDR3 reads CASSGSGAHNEQFF. The CDR3 DNA sequence: TGTGCCAGCAGCGGTAGCGGGGCTCACAATGAGCAGTTCTTC.